This entry concerns a single TCR beta chain. The clone's antigen remains unknown. Base qualities are not recorded, but no much larger clone differs from it by a single base. This sample is drawn from a study of blood T cell repertoires in COVID-19 (TCRdb year 2020). In terms of the full investigation: Samples from collaborators originated in the United States, Italy and Spain and spanned both the acute and convalescent phases of COVID-19. Where HLA class I and class II types were available, the types were taken from metadata supplied by the sample provider, not from assay-based typing. The repertoires were released in a freely available public database intended as a resource for research on the immune response to SARS-CoV-2. The material from the prospective study consisted of cDNA or gDNA derived from T cells, B-cell-depleted T cells, or PBMCs. Sample metadata almost always included a de-identified subject ID, COVID-19 status, age in years and sex. Samples came from the ongoing ImmuneRACE study (first 160 participants) plus 1,254 subjects from 6 global collaborators. The dataset comprised deeply sampled blood TCRbeta repertoires from subjects exposed to, actively infected with, or recovered from COVID-19. Points the paper makes about the study in general: Clinical and demographic metadata were provided uncurated, with the amount varying by source and participant.

Whole blood was collected in K2EDTA tubes by collaborating institutions according to the institutions' own protocols. For TCRbeta analysis, collaborators shipped samples as frozen whole blood, isolated PBMCs, or DNA extracted from either of those sample types. V gives up 3 bases and J gives up 2 bases, and the segment between their germline ends measures 7 bases. Measured from the cysteine to the phenylalanine, the CDR3 is 13 residues long. This entry keeps only the CDR3 DNA: 39 bases, framed from base 1. The germline V gene yields SGHTA for CDR1 and FQGNSA for CDR2. TCRbeta CDR3 regions were amplified from genomic DNA using the immunoSEQ Assay, a bias-controlled multiplex PCR. The source study handled its data this way. Nucleated cell counts per sample were estimated from amplification of reference gene primers within the assay. To quantify the absolute abundance of each unique TCRbeta CDR3 rearrangement, sequence reads were collapsed and filtered. For each sample, productive Simpson clonality was calculated as the square root of Simpson's diversity index across productive rearrangements. What TCRdb holds here is the immuneACCESS table cut down to in-frame rearrangements. Part of the clones is not present; checked against another copy, under half of the missing clones reflect an unresolved V gene, and the others are unexplained. V and J calls and clone size are given by that table; D and trimming were obtained from the DNA. This sample has around 150,000 clones in its table, and around 84% of those were observed once. The ten most abundant clones make up around 2.2% of the sample.

The sequence was collected from a man between 65 and 80 years old with acute or convalescent COVID-19. The V and J segments used are TRBV7-2 and TRBJ1-2, with the D gene not confidently named. Sequencing input: peripheral blood. The sequenced DNA is TGTGCCAGCAGCTTCGCGGCCAACTATGGCTACACCTTC. Translation gives CASSFAANYGYTF.